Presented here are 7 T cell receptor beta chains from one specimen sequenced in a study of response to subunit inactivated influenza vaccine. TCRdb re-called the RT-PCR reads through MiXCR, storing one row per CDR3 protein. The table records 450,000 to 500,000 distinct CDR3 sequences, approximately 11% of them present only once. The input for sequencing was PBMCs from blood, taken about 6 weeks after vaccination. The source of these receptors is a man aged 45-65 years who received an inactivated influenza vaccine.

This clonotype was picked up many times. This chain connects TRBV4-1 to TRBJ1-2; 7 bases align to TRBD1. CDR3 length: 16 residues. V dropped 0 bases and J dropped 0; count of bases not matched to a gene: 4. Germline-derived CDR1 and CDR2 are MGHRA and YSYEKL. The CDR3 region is CASSQEGTEANYGYTF. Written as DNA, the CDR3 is TGCGCCAGCAGCCAAGAGGGGACAGAAGCTAACTATGGCTACACCTTC.

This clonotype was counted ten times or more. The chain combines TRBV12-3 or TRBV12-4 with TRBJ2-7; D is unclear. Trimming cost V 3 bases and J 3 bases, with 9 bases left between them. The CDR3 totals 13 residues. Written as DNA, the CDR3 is TGTGCCAGCAGTTTTGGCCAGCTCTACGAGCAGTACTTC. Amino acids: CASSFGQLYEQYF.

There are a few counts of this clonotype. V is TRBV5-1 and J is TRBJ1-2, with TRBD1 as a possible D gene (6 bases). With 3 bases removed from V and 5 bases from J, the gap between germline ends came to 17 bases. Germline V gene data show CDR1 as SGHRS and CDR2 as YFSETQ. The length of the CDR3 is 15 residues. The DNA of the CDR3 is TGCGCCAGCAGCTCTAGTCCTGGACAGACTTATGGCTACACCTTC. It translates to CASSSSPGQTYGYTF.

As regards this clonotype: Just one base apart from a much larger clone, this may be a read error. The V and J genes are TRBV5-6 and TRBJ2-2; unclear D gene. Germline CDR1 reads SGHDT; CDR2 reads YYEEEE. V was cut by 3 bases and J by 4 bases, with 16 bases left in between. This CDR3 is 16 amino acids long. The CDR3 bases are TGTGCCAGCAGCTCACTCCAAGAAAGGGCCACCGGGGAGCTGTTTTTT. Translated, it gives CASSSLQERATGELFF.

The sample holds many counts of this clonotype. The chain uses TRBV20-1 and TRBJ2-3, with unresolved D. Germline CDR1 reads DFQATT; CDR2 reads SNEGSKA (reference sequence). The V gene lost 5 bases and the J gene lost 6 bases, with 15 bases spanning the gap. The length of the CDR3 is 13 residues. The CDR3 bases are TGCAGTGCTCCTCCCTTAACATCCGATACGCAGTATTTT. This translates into CSAPPLTSDTQYF.

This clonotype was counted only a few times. CDR3 in amino acids: CASSQGRLAVFF. CDR3 DNA: TGTGCCAGCAGCCAAGGGCGACTAGCGGTGTTCTTC. This chain joins TRBV4-2 and TRBJ2-1; 9 nucleotides agree with TRBD2. V shed 1 base and J 15 bases; nucleotides not matched to a gene: 4. This CDR3 comprises 12 residues. From germline, CDR1 is LGHNA and CDR2 YNFKEQ.

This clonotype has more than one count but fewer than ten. The CDR3 protein is CASRWDRDNEQFF. CDR3 DNA sequence: TGTGCCAGCAGGTGGGACAGGGACAATGAGCAGTTCTTC. J is TRBJ2-1 and V is TRBV28, with 9 bases that match TRBD1. The CDR3 extends over 13 amino acids. Unmatched junction bases numbered 2, after V lost 6 bases and J lost 5 bases. Germline values: CDR1 MDHEN, CDR2 SYDVKM.